This TCR beta chain was captured by sequencing in a study of blood T cell repertoires in COVID-19. Across the whole study: The analysed material was cDNA or gDNA that came from T cells, B-cell-depleted T cells, or PBMCs.

V was pared by 6 bases and J by 6 bases, with 12 bases between. The CDR3 covers 14 residues. Germline CDR1 SNHLY, CDR2 FYNNEI. Enrollment of patients from Seattle took place during active infection, with longitudinal follow-up. Per the original methods: Amplification from reference gene primers served as the basis for estimated nucleated cell counts. Measured with immunoSEQ multiplex PCR; TCRdb has only the in-frame clones, and not every one. D and trimming come from the DNA, and the V and J calls and clone size come from that table. The data show approximately 280,000 clones, 75% to 95% seen once. The TCR was taken from a woman in her twenties or thirties with COVID-19, enrolled during active disease. Sequenced sample: peripheral blood. This chain joins TRBV2 and TRBJ1-6, with a weak D call TRBD1 (6 bases). This chain's CDR3 is CASRRGGFNSPLHF. Here the CDR3 DNA reads TGTGCCAGCAGGAGGGGGGGTTTTAATTCACCCCTCCACTTT.